These 19 T cell receptor beta chains were sequenced from one sample in a study of blood T cell repertoires in COVID-19. TCRdb's copy holds only in-frame clones and misses some; the assay was immunoSEQ multiplex PCR. This sample carries tens of thousands of clones, around 90% of them seen once, and the ten largest clones take more than 7%. Sample: peripheral blood. These receptors were collected from a woman aged 70-85 years with acute or convalescent COVID-19.

This rearrangement joins TRBV18 to TRBJ2-3; D might be TRBD1 (5 bases). V was pared by 3 bases and J by 5 bases, with 9 bases between. The CDR3 has 13 residues. Germline V gene sequence: CDR1 KGHSH, CDR2 LQKENI. The CDR3, as DNA: TGTGCCAGCTCACCCACCAGGGAAGATACGCAGTATTTT. This translates into CASSPTREDTQYF.

The V gene is TRBV29-1, the J gene TRBJ2-7; 7 bases line up with TRBD1. CDR1 is SQVTM and CDR2 is ANQGSEA in the germline V gene. With V trimmed by 6 bases and J by 5 bases, 7 bases remained unmatched. This CDR3 is built from 12 residues. The CDR3 bases are TGCAGCGTCCAACAGGGGTCTAACGAGCAGTACGTC. Translation: CSVQQGSNEQYV.

The rearrangement joins TRBV5-8 to TRBJ2-7; D is unclear. Looked up from germline, CDR1 is SGHTS and CDR2 is YDEGEE. V lost 1 base and J lost 3, with 5 bases in between. The CDR3 spans 12 residues. The CDR3 reads CASSLSNYEQYV. The CDR3 DNA reads as TGTGCCAGCAGCTTGAGCAACTACGAGCAGTACGTC.

The V and J genes are TRBV18 and TRBJ1-1, with 8 bases aligning to TRBD1. Germline values: CDR1 KGHSH, CDR2 LQKENI. Trimming removed 1 base from V and 3 bases from J; junction bases left unmatched: 7. The CDR3 is 16 amino acids. The chain's CDR3 is CASSPLNRDRYTEAFF. Here the CDR3 DNA reads TGTGCCAGCTCACCACTTAACCGGGACAGGTACACTGAAGCTTTCTTT.

This chain links TRBV18 with TRBJ1-2; D possibly corresponds to TRBD1 (6 bases). The CDR3 loop spans 15 amino acids. V was cut by 3 bases and J by 2 bases, with 13 bases left in between. Germline CDR1 KGHSH, CDR2 LQKENI. CDR3: CASSPPGDGNYGYTF. The DNA for the CDR3 is TGTGCCAGCTCACCCCCAGGGGATGGGAACTATGGCTACACCTTC.

The chain uses TRBV6-5 and TRBJ2-2; D is perhaps TRBD1 (6 bases). Germline CDR1 MNHEY, CDR2 SVGAGI. This CDR3 has 12 residues. Trimming removed 6 bases from V and 5 bases from J, with 7 bases in between. CDR3 loop: CASRDSTGELFF. The CDR3 DNA is TGTGCCAGCAGGGACAGTACCGGGGAGCTGTTTTTT.

The rearrangement links TRBV5-8 to TRBJ2-7; D perhaps matches TRBD1 (6 bases). Germline CDR1 is SGHTS and CDR2 is YDEGEE. The CDR3 spans 14 residues. Trimming cost V 7 bases and J 3 bases, with 17 bases left between them. The CDR3 region is CASRSREQGYEQYV. CDR3 coding DNA: TGTGCCAGCCGTTCTAGGGAACAGGGCTACGAGCAGTACGTC.

This chain uses TRBV4-3 with TRBJ2-1; D perhaps matches TRBD2 (5 bases). The V gene's germline CDR1 is LGHNA and CDR2 YSLEER. The V gene lost 4 bases and the J gene lost 3 bases, with 10 bases spanning the gap. The CDR3 extends over 14 amino acids. This CDR3 reads CASSLDSVYNEQFF. Here the CDR3 DNA reads TGCGCCAGCAGCCTGGACTCTGTCTACAATGAGCAGTTCTTC.

V usage is TRBV12-3 or TRBV12-4 and J usage is TRBJ2-7, with TRBD2 as a possible D gene (5 bases). Deletions cut 6 bases from V and 3 bases from J, with 12 bases between. The CDR3 runs 13 residues. CDR3 residues: CASSRDTGYEQYV. CDR3 in DNA: TGTGCCAGCAGCCGGGATACTGGCTACGAGCAGTACGTC.

The sample holds one count of this clone. This sequence joins TRBV21-1 and TRBJ2-1; TRBD1, as called in the table, went unchecked against the DNA. TRBV21-1 is given as a pseudogene. CDR3 length: 15 residues. The DNA of the CDR3 is TGTGCCAGCAGCAATTACAGGGGGCGGATAGATGAGCAGTTCTTC. It codes for CASSNYRGRIDEQFF.

The CDR3 is CASSPGDGYTF. As DNA, the CDR3 is TGCGCCAGCAGCCCAGGGGATGGCTACACCTTC. J is TRBJ1-2 and V is TRBV5-1; D might be TRBD1 (6 bases). The CDR3 extends over 11 amino acids. CDR1 is SGHRS, CDR2 YFSETQ, per germline. The V and J ends lost 4 bases and 6 bases respectively, with 7 bases between them.

The chain recombines TRBV7-8 with TRBJ1-5, with 8 bases matching TRBD1. The germline V gene encodes CDR1 SGHVS and CDR2 FQNEAQ. V was clipped by 5 bases and J by 6 bases; unmatched bases: 12. The CDR3 sequence is 16 residues long. The CDR3 bases are TGTGCCAGCAGCCGTACGCTTGACAGGGGAACTCAGCCCCAGCATTTT. It is translated as CASSRTLDRGTQPQHF.

This chain connects TRBV30 to TRBJ1-5, with TRBD1 matching 7 bases. Germline assignment: CDR1 GTSNPN and CDR2 SVGIG (reference sequence). CDR3 size: 15 residues. The V segment lost 0 bases and the J segment 3 bases; nucleotides outside the gene matches: 5. DNA for the CDR3: TGTGCCTGGAGTGTGGGACAGAACATCAATCAGCCCCAGCATTTT. It translates to CAWSVGQNINQPQHF.

V is TRBV3-1 (or the pseudogene TRBV3-2) and J is TRBJ2-5, with D possibly being TRBD1 (6 bases). V was clipped by 1 base and J by 4 bases, with 7 bases between them. Germline-derived CDR1 and CDR2 are LGHDT and YNNKEL (reference sequence). This CDR3 contains 13 residues. CDR3 nucleotides: TGTGCCAGCAGCCAAGGGGGGCGAGAGACCCAGTACTTC. Its protein product is CASSQGGRETQYF.

The chain employs TRBV5-8 and TRBJ2-6; weak D call: TRBD2 (6 bases). Per the germline V gene, CDR1 is SGHTS and CDR2 is YDEGEE. This CDR3 is 16 amino acids long. V lost 0 bases and J lost 2, with 9 bases in between. The DNA of the CDR3 is TGTGCCAGCAGCTTGGCTTGGGGGGCTGGGGCCAACGTCCTGACTTTC. It codes for CASSLAWGAGANVLTF.

V and J are TRBV6-6 and TRBJ1-2; 8 positions agree with TRBD1. The V segment lost 5 bases and the J segment 2 bases; nucleotides outside the gene matches: 7. Germline lookup yields CDR1 MNHNY and CDR2 SVGAGI (reference sequence). The CDR3 has 15 residues. The CDR3 DNA is TGTGCCAGCAGTAGAGAGACAGGGGTCAACTATGGCTACACCTTC. Translation: CASSRETGVNYGYTF.

The genes are TRBV7-9 and TRBJ2-2, with D unclear. This CDR3 contains 15 residues. Germline loops: CDR1 SEHNR, CDR2 FQNEAQ (reference sequence). V lost 5 bases to trimming and J lost 7 bases, with 17 bases between them. The DNA for the CDR3 is TGTGCCAGCAGCCCCTTTCTAGGCCTAGGCGGGGAGCTGTTTTTT. Protein sequence: CASSPFLGLGGELFF.

This clone showed up just once. V is TRBV7-9 and J is TRBJ1-6, with D uncertain. Between the trimmed V and J ends, which lost 4 bases and 4 bases, there was a span of 14 bases. The V gene's germline CDR1 is SEHNR and CDR2 FQNEAQ (reference sequence). The CDR3 totals 16 residues. The CDR3 loop reads CASSSLWEGYNSPLHF. CDR3 in DNA: TGTGCCAGCAGCTCCCTCTGGGAGGGATATAATTCACCCCTCCACTTT.

The chain links TRBV7-2 to TRBJ2-2; D not resolved. Germline CDR1 SGHTA, CDR2 FQGNSA. The CDR3 is 13 amino acids. V dropped 4 bases and J dropped 7 bases, with 10 bases sitting between them. The CDR3 is CASSSRGLGELFF. CDR3 DNA: TGTGCCAGCAGCTCGAGAGGCCTCGGGGAGCTGTTTTTT.